This TCR beta chain was sequenced during a study of CD8+ T cells in alopecia areata. Looking at the study overall: Tofacitinib administration to treated patients was oral, at 5 to 10 mg twice daily.

Extraction of RNA preceded its reverse transcription into cDNA, which served as the sequencing template. Profiled with immunoSEQ multiplex PCR; TCRdb holds only in-frame clones, not every one. The table records 100,000 to 150,000 clones, 50% to 60% of them present only once. Alopecia areata patients gave lesional scalp punch biopsies and peripheral blood samples. The study, taken as a whole, reports: Sequencing of scalp samples also captures resident alphabeta T cells of normal skin.

Germline V lookup: CDR1 GTSNPN, CDR2 SVGIG (reference sequence). V trimming: 0 bases; J trimming: 2 bases; junction bases outside the gene matches: 1. The CDR3 consists of 14 residues. Worth noting for this clone: Its antigen remains unknown.

Sequenced material: CD4+ T cells sorted from blood, taken at week 0. The chain joins TRBV30 to TRBJ1-3; 7 nucleotides agree with TRBD1. This receptor was identified in a human donor with alopecia areata. The CDR3 coding sequence is TGTGCCTGGAGTGTCGGGACAGCTGGAAACACCATATATTTT. The encoded protein is CAWSVGTAGNTIYF.